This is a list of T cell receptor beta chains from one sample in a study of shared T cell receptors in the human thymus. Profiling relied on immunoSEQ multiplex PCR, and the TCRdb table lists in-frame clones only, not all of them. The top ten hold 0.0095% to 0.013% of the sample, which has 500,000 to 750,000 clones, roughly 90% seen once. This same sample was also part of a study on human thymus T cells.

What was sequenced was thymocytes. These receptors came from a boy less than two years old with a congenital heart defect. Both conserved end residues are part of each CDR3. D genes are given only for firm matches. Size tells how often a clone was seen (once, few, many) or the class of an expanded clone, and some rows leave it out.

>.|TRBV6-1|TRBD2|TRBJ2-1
TGTGCCAGCAGTGAATCGGATAGCGGGAAGTACAATGAGCAGTTCTTC
CASSESDSGKYNEQFF
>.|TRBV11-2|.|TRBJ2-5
TGTGCCAGCAGCTTAGAGATAGCGGCTGGGGGAGAGACCCAGTACTTC
CASSLEIAAGGETQYF
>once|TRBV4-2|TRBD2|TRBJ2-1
TGTGCCAGCAGCCAAGATAGGACTAGCGGGAGGGTTAATGAGCAGTTCTTC
CASSQDRTSGRVNEQFF
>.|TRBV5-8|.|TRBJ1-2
TGTGCCAGCAGCTTTCGACAGCAGGGAAACTATGGCTACACCTTC
CASSFRQQGNYGYTF
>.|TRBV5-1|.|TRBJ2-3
TGCGCCAGCAGCTTGGGAGCCGGGAGAAGCACAGATACGCAGTATTTT
CASSLGAGRSTDTQYF
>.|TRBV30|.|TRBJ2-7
TGTGCCTGGAGTATACCCGGGACTGCAAGATACGAGCAGTACTTC
CAWSIPGTARYEQYF
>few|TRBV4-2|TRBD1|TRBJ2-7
TGTGCCAGCAGCCAAGGCGACCGGGACAGTGCCTACGAGCAGTACTTC
CASSQGDRDSAYEQYF
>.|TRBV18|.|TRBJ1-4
TGTGCCAGCTCACCACCGCACCGACAAAATGAAAAACTGTTTTTT
CASSPPHRQNEKLFF
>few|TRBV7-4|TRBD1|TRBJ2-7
TGTGCCAGCAGCCCAGAGACAGGGTACGAGCAGTACTTC
CASSPETGYEQYF
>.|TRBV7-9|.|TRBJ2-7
TGTGCCAGCAGCTGGGAGACTAGTACCTACGAGCAGTACTTC
CASSWETSTYEQYF
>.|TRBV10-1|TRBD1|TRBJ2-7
TGCGCCAGCAGTGTACCGGACAGGGAGGAGGGTTCCGAGCAGTACTTC
CASSVPDREEGSEQYF
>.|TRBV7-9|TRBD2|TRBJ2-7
TGTGCCAGCAGCCCAAGGTCGACTAGCGTTTTCTACGAGCAGTACTTC
CASSPRSTSVFYEQYF
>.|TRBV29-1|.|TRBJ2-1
TGCAGCGTTGCCCGAATGCCCTTTCCTAGCTCCTACAATGAGCAGTTCTTC
CSVARMPFPSSYNEQFF
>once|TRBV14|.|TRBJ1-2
TGTGCCAGCAGCCCAACTAGGGAACAATATGGCTACACCTTC
CASSPTREQYGYTF
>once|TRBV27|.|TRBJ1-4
TGTGCCAGCAGTGCCAAACAGGGCCCTAATGAAAAACTGTTTTTT
CASSAKQGPNEKLFF
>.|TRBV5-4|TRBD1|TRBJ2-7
TGTGCCAGCAGCTATGACAGGGACGAGCAGTACTTC
CASSYDRDEQYF
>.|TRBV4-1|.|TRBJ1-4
TGCGCCAGCAGCCAAGATATGAGGCAAGAAAAACTGTTTTTT
CASSQDMRQEKLFF
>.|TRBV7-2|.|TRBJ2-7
TGTGCCAGCAGCTTAGTCCGGCGGGAAAAGGATTACGAGCAGTACTTC
CASSLVRREKDYEQYF
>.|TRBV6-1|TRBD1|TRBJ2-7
TGTGCCAGCAGTGAAGCGCAACGGACAGGGAATCCCTACGAGCAGTACTTC
CASSEAQRTGNPYEQYF
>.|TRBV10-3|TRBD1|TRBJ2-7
TGTGCCATCAGCTACAGGGGTGACGAGCAGTACTTC
CAISYRGDEQYF
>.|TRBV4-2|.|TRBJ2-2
TGTGCCAGCAGCCAAGATTCTCCAGGTTACGGGGAGCTGTTTTTT
CASSQDSPGYGELFF
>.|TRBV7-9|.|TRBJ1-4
TGTGCCAGCAGCTTATTCGCGGGGGTAGCAACTAATGAAAAACTGTTTTTT
CASSLFAGVATNEKLFF
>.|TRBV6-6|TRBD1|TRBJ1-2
TGTGCCAGCAAAGACAGGGGCTATGGCTACACCTTC
CASKDRGYGYTF
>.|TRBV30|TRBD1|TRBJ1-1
TGTGCCTGGAGGACAGGGGGCACTGAAGCTTTCTTT
CAWRTGGTEAFF
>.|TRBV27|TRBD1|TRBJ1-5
TGTGCCACCAACCCCCGACAGGGTGGGCAGCCCCAGCATTTT
CATNPRQGGQPQHF
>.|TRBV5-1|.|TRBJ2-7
TGCGCCAGCAGCTGGCCTAGCGCCCACGAGCAGTACTTC
CASSWPSAHEQYF
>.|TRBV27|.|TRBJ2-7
TGTGCCAGCAGTTCCATCCCGTCGACCGGGAGCTCCTACGAGCAGTACTTC
CASSSIPSTGSSYEQYF
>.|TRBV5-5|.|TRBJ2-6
TGTGCCAGCAGACAGGGAGCCGGGGCCAACGTCCTGACTTTC
CASRQGAGANVLTF
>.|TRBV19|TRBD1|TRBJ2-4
TGTGCCAGTAGACAGGGGGCGAGTGCCAAAAACATTCAGTACTTC
CASRQGASAKNIQYF
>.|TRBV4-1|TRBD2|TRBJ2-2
TGCGCCAGCAGCCAAGACGTTGCGGGAGGGCATACCGGGGAGCTGTTTTTT
CASSQDVAGGHTGELFF
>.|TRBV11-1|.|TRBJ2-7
TGTGCCAGCAGCTTAGTTCCGAGGAACGAGCAGTACTTC
CASSLVPRNEQYF
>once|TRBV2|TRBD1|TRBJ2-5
TGTGCCAGCAGTGAAGCATACCGACAGGGCGGGGAGACCCAGTACTTC
CASSEAYRQGGETQYF
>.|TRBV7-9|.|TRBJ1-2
TGTGCCAGCACCTTGAAAGGACGACAGCCCAACTATGGCTACACCTTC
CASTLKGRQPNYGYTF
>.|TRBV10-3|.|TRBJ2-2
TGTGCCATCAGTGAGTGGGCAGGGGCCGCGAACACCGGGGAGCTGTTTTTT
CAISEWAGAANTGELFF
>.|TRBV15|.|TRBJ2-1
TGTGCCACCAGCAGAGATGCGGCAGGGGTCAATGAGCAGTTCTTC
CATSRDAAGVNEQFF
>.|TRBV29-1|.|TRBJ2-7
TGCAGCCTTTGCTACGAGCAGTACTTC
CSLCYEQYF
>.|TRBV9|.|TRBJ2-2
TGTGCCAGCCGCGGGACGGGACAGTCCGGGGAGCTGTTTTTT
CASRGTGQSGELFF
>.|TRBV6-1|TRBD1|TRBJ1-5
TGTGCCAGCAGTGAAACCCCACCGGAGGAGGGGACAGATAGCAATCAGCCCCAGCATTTT
CASSETPPEEGTDSNQPQHF
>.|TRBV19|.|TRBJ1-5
TGTGCCAGTAGTAGGGCAGCACTGCCTTATAGCAATCAGCCCCAGCATTTT
CASSRAALPYSNQPQHF
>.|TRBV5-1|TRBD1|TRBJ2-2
TGCGCCAGCAGCTTGATTTGGGACAGGGGGTGCCCCGGGGAGCTGTTTTTT
CASSLIWDRGCPGELFF
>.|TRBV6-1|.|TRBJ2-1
TGTGCCAGCAGTGCCTCGACAGAGCCTGACAATGAGCAGTTCTTC
CASSASTEPDNEQFF
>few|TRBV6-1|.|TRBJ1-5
TGTGCCAGCAGTGAAGCGGGGGGGGCCCCTCAGCCCCAGCATTTT
CASSEAGGAPQPQHF
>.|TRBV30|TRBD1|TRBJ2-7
TGTGCCTGGAGTATCCAGGGGGCCTACGAGCAGTACTTC
CAWSIQGAYEQYF
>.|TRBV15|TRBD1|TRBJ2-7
TGTGCCACCAGTCAACCCCGGGACAGGGCTTGGGAGCAGTACTTC
CATSQPRDRAWEQYF
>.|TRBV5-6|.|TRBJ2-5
TGTGCCAGCAGCCGGCCTAGACAGGACCAAGAGACCCAGTACTTC
CASSRPRQDQETQYF